This T cell receptor (beta chain) comes out of a study of cytomegalovirus exposure and HLA in healthy donors. Overall study context: The roughly 120 validation repertoires used the same platform as the approximately 670 first-cohort repertoires (as reported by a later analysis).

The ends lost 0 bases at V and 1 base at J; junction bases unmatched: 5. CDR1 is MNHEY, CDR2 SMNVEV, per germline (reference sequence). This CDR3 contains 16 residues. Among the roughly 120 subjects of the validation cohort, separate from the approximately 700-subject first cohort, were the donors. Here immunoSEQ multiplex PCR was the method, and the copy in TCRdb shows in-frame clones only, minus some. Of 140,000 to 150,000 clones in the sample, roughly 93% were seen once. Whole-study findings and limits: The study flagged roughly 150 TCR beta chains as cytomegalovirus-associated. Most TCR sequences were uncommon, yet certain public TCRs appeared in many donors.

Turning to this clone: Its antigen is as yet unknown.

The sequenced sample was PBMCs. This rearrangement joins TRBV27 to TRBJ1-1, with 7 bases identical to TRBD1. The TCR comes from a man aged 18 to 30 in good health and CMV-seropositive. The CDR3 sequence is CASSLSSGGGNTEAFF. In nucleotides, the CDR3 is TGTGCCAGCAGTTTATCGTCAGGGGGTGGGAACACTGAAGCTTTCTTT.